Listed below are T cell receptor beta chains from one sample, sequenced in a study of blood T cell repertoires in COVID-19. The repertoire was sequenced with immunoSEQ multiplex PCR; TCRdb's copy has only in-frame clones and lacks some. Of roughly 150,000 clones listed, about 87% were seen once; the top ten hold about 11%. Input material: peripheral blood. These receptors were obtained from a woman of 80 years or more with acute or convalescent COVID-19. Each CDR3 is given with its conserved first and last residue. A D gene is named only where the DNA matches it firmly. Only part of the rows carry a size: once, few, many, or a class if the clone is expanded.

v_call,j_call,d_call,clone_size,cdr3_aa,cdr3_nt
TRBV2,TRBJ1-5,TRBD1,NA,CASSRADRGNQPQHF,TGTGCCAGCAGCCGCGCGGACAGGGGCAATCAGCCCCAGCATTTT
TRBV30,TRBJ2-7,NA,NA,CAWSPGHGIRQYF,TGTGCCTGGAGTCCCGGACATGGGATAAGGCAGTACTTC
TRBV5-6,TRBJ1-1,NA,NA,CASSPGQRYTEAFF,TGTGCCAGCAGTCCAGGACAGAGATACACTGAAGCTTTCTTT
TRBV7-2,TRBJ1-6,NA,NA,CASSLGAGGKISSPLHF,TGTGCCAGCAGCTTAGGGGCGGGGGGCAAGATTAGTTCACCCCTCCACTTT
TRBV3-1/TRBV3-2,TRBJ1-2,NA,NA,CASSPSGGGVQGYTF,TGTGCCAGCAGCCCGAGCGGCGGCGGGGTCCAAGGCTACACCTTC
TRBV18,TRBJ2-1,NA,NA,CASSPFSPEVYNEQFF,TGTGCCAGCTCACCATTCAGCCCGGAGGTCTACAATGAGCAGTTCTTC
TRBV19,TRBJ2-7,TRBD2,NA,CASRNSGGPYEQYF,TGTGCCAGTAGGAATAGCGGGGGACCCTACGAGCAGTACTTC
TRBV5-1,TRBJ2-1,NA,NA,CASSHGTEYNEQFF,TGCGCCAGCAGCCACGGGACTGAATACAATGAGCAGTTCTTC
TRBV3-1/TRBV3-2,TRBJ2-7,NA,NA,CASSLQVEDEQYF,TGTGCCAGCAGCCTACAGGTAGAGGACGAGCAGTACTTC
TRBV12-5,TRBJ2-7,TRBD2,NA,CASGRGAPYEQYF,TGTGCTAGTGGGCGGGGGGCCCCCTACGAGCAGTACTTC
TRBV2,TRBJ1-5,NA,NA,CASGGQGSNQPQHF,TGTGCCAGCGGGGGCCAGGGGAGCAATCAGCCCCAGCATTTT
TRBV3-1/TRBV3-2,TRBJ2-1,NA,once,CASSPTPPTEQFF,TGTGCCAGCAGCCCAACACCCCCCACTGAGCAGTTCTTC
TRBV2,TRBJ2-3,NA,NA,CASSGQNLPTDTQYF,TGTGCCAGCAGCGGACAGAACCTACCCACAGATACGCAGTATTTT
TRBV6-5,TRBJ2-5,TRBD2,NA,CASSSFLTGGRGSQYF,TGTGCCAGCAGTTCCTTTCTCACGGGGGGGCGCGGTTCCCAGTACTTC
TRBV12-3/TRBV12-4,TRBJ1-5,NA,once,CASRLGAGPQHF,TGTGCCAGCAGATTGGGGGCCGGGCCCCAGCATTTT
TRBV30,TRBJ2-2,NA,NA,CGGDRGQRTGELFF,TGTGGCGGGGATCGGGGACAGAGAACCGGGGAGCTGTTTTTT